The rows below give T cell receptor beta chains drawn from one sample of a study of blood T cell repertoires in COVID-19. Generated by immunoSEQ multiplex PCR, the TCRdb table keeps only in-frame clones and is missing some. Of under 100,000 clones in the sample, about nine tenths were seen once. The material sequenced was peripheral blood. Receptors originate from a man in his fifties with acute or convalescent COVID-19. The CDR3 runs from the conserved cysteine through the conserved F or W. A D gene is named only where the DNA matches it firmly. Rows give clone size only sometimes, using once, few, many, or a class for an expanded clone.

J,D,V,size,CDR3,DNA
TRBJ2-2,NA,TRBV19,NA,CASSSGHNTGELFF,TGTGCCAGTAGTTCGGGACATAACACCGGGGAGCTGTTTTTT
TRBJ2-6,NA,TRBV15,NA,CATSRQQEANSGANVLTF,TGTGCCACCAGCAGACAACAGGAAGCTAATTCTGGGGCCAACGTCCTGACTTTC
TRBJ1-2,NA,TRBV5-4,NA,CASSRVDTYYGYTF,TGTGCCAGCAGCCGCGTGGACACCTACTATGGCTACACCTTC
TRBJ2-3,TRBD1,TRBV11-1,NA,CASSGQGFLDTQYF,TGTGCCAGCAGCGGACAGGGGTTTTTGGATACGCAGTATTTT
TRBJ2-7,NA,TRBV11-2,NA,CASSLVGSPRNYEQYF,TGTGCCAGCAGCTTAGTGGGCAGCCCTCGAAACTACGAGCAGTACTTC
TRBJ2-5,TRBD2,TRBV7-9,NA,CASSYPSRGEETQYF,TGTGCCAGCAGTTACCCTTCGCGGGGGGAAGAGACCCAGTACTTC
TRBJ1-6,TRBD1,TRBV7-9,NA,CASSYDRGDSPLHF,TGTGCCAGCAGCTATGACAGGGGTGATTCACCCCTCCACTTT
TRBJ2-4,NA,TRBV6-1,NA,CASSEGVRASLAKNIQYF,TGTGCCAGCAGTGAAGGCGTCAGGGCTTCGTTAGCCAAAAACATTCAGTACTTC
TRBJ1-2,NA,TRBV11-2,NA,CASSLVGAWDGYTF,TGTGCCAGCAGCTTAGTGGGGGCTTGGGATGGCTACACCTTC
TRBJ2-7,NA,TRBV18,NA,CASSPSASYEQYF,TGTGCCAGCTCACCCAGCGCAAGCTACGAGCAGTACTTC
TRBJ1-1,NA,TRBV6-2/TRBV6-3,once,CASSYSRNGEYTEAFF,TGTGCCAGCAGTTACTCAAGGAACGGAGAATATACTGAAGCTTTCTTT
TRBJ1-1,TRBD1,TRBV6-2/TRBV6-3,NA,CASSLTGDVAEAFF,TGTGCCAGCAGTCTGACAGGGGATGTAGCTGAAGCTTTCTTT
TRBJ2-5,TRBD1,TRBV6-2/TRBV6-3,once,CASSLGLQGNQETQYF,TGTGCCAGCAGTTTGGGATTACAGGGGAACCAAGAGACCCAGTACTTC
TRBJ2-7,NA,TRBV5-1,NA,CASSFRTLDEQYF,TGCGCCAGCAGCTTCCGGACTCTCGACGAGCAGTACTTC
TRBJ2-7,TRBD2,TRBV7-9,NA,CASSHGLAGGYEQYF,TGTGCCAGCAGCCACGGACTAGCGGGAGGGTACGAGCAGTACTTC
TRBJ2-1,NA,TRBV11-3,NA,CASSLGGSRNEQFF,TGTGCCAGCAGCTTAGGCGGGTCTAGGAATGAGCAGTTCTTC
TRBJ2-5,TRBD1,TRBV4-3,NA,CASSQDYPTGEETQYF,TGCGCCAGCAGCCAAGACTACCCGACAGGGGAAGAGACCCAGTACTTC
TRBJ1-5,TRBD1,TRBV6-5,NA,CASRGQGAYQPQHF,TGTGCCAGCAGGGGACAGGGGGCTTATCAGCCCCAGCATTTT
TRBJ2-3,TRBD2,TRBV25-1,NA,CASGDLAGGPNTQYF,TGTGCCAGCGGGGATTTAGCGGGAGGGCCAAATACGCAGTATTTT
TRBJ1-2,TRBD1,TRBV15,NA,CATSRGGQGNYGYTF,TGTGCCACCAGCAGAGGGGGACAGGGCAACTATGGCTACACCTTC
TRBJ1-1,NA,TRBV19,NA,CASSPRSRVDDTEAFF,TGTGCCAGTAGTCCCCGCTCACGGGTCGATGACACTGAAGCTTTCTTT
TRBJ2-7,TRBD1,TRBV5-1,NA,CASSRDRGDYEQYF,TGCGCCAGCAGCCGCGACAGGGGGGATTACGAGCAGTACTTC
TRBJ1-2,TRBD1,TRBV4-1,NA,CASSQEGTENGYTF,TGCGCCAGCAGCCAAGAGGGGACAGAGAATGGCTACACCTTC
TRBJ2-1,NA,TRBV18,once,CASSPVGTVSSYNEQFF,TGTGCCAGCTCACCAGTTGGGACTGTCAGCTCCTACAATGAGCAGTTCTTC
TRBJ2-1,TRBD2,TRBV30,NA,CAWRWTSGYNEQFF,TGTGCCTGGCGGTGGACTAGCGGATACAATGAGCAGTTCTTC
TRBJ2-7,TRBD1,TRBV5-1,once,CASSLVGQAGYEQYF,TGCGCCAGCAGCCTCGTGGGACAGGCGGGATACGAGCAGTACTTC
TRBJ2-5,TRBD2,TRBV5-1,NA,CASSFLAGGSVETQYF,TGCGCCAGCAGCTTCCTAGCGGGAGGGTCGGTAGAGACCCAGTACTTC
TRBJ2-7,TRBD2,TRBV2,NA,CASSEQGLAGGEQYF,TGTGCCAGCAGTGAACAGGGACTAGCGGGTGGAGAGCAGTACTTC
TRBJ1-1,NA,TRBV3-1/TRBV3-2,once,CASSQEQGWNTEAFF,TGTGCCAGCAGCCAAGAACAGGGTTGGAACACTGAAGCTTTCTTT
TRBJ2-2,NA,TRBV7-2,NA,CASSPAGGKNTGELFF,TGTGCCAGCAGCCCCGCCGGCGGGAAGAACACCGGGGAGCTGTTTTTT
TRBJ2-6,NA,TRBV6-4,NA,CASSEAAGRHSGANVLTF,TGTGCCAGCAGTGAGGCGGCAGGGCGCCACTCTGGGGCCAACGTCCTGACTTTC
TRBJ1-5,NA,TRBV6-5,once,CASDNPNQPQHF,TGTGCCAGCGACAACCCCAATCAGCCCCAGCATTTT
TRBJ1-4,TRBD1,TRBV28,NA,CASSLSRPGQGRELFF,TGTGCCAGCAGTTTATCCCGACCGGGACAGGGGAGGGAACTGTTTTTT
TRBJ2-7,NA,TRBV11-2,NA,CASSPPSYEQYF,TGTGCCAGCAGCCCACCGAGTTACGAGCAGTACTTC
TRBJ2-1,TRBD1,TRBV5-1,NA,CASGLSGTASSYNEQFF,TGCGCCAGCGGTTTATCCGGGACAGCAAGCTCCTACAATGAGCAGTTCTTC
TRBJ1-4,NA,TRBV30,NA,CAWSVVRGTEKLFF,TGTGCCTGGAGTGTAGTCAGGGGCACGGAAAAACTGTTTTTT
TRBJ1-2,TRBD1,TRBV19,NA,CASGRTGGAKIGYTF,TGTGCCAGTGGACGGACAGGGGGCGCAAAGATTGGCTACACCTTC
TRBJ2-1,TRBD2,TRBV7-8,few,CASSLVLLARTSKSAEQFF,TGTGCCAGCAGCTTAGTGTTGTTGGCTCGGACTAGCAAGTCGGCTGAGCAGTTCTTC
TRBJ1-5,NA,TRBV27,NA,CASSLKWKGLNQPQHF,TGTGCCAGCAGTTTGAAATGGAAGGGGCTCAATCAGCCCCAGCATTTT
TRBJ2-3,TRBD2,TRBV5-1,NA,CASSFRTSGGADTQYF,TGCGCCAGCAGCTTTCGGACTAGCGGGGGTGCGGATACGCAGTATTTT
TRBJ1-5,TRBD1,TRBV10-3,NA,CAIRGTGLPNQPQHF,TGTGCCATCAGGGGGACAGGCCTACCCAATCAGCCCCAGCATTTT
TRBJ1-1,NA,TRBV15,NA,CATSRGENTEAFF,TGTGCCACCAGCAGAGGAGAGAACACTGAAGCTTTCTTT
TRBJ1-6,TRBD1,TRBV7-9,few,CASSPGGGQFSPLHF,TGTGCCAGCAGCCCCGGTGGGGGACAGTTTTCACCCCTCCACTTT
TRBJ2-7,TRBD1,TRBV4-1,NA,CASSQPGQTYEQYF,TGCGCCAGCAGCCAGCCGGGACAGACCTACGAGCAGTACTTC
TRBJ2-7,TRBD1,TRBV5-4,NA,CASSPRTGATGEQYF,TGTGCCAGCAGCCCAAGGACAGGGGCCACTGGCGAGCAGTACTTC
TRBJ1-1,NA,TRBV7-6,NA,CASSLFPAGGLNTEAFF,TGTGCCAGCAGCTTATTTCCCGCCGGCGGACTAAACACTGAAGCTTTCTTT
TRBJ1-2,TRBD1,TRBV7-9,NA,CASSTGVGYTF,TGTGCCAGCAGTACAGGGGTTGGCTACACCTTC
TRBJ2-5,NA,TRBV7-6,NA,CASSLMVSGRYQETQYF,TGTGCCAGCAGCTTAATGGTTAGCGGCCGGTACCAAGAGACCCAGTACTTC
TRBJ2-1,NA,TRBV21-1,NA,CASSSMTIKTSGSNEQFF,TGTGCCAGCAGCTCCATGACAATTAAGACTAGCGGGAGCAATGAGCAGTTCTTC
TRBJ1-4,TRBD1,TRBV11-2,NA,CASSLSPGTGGKLFF,TGTGCCAGCAGCCTGAGTCCCGGGACAGGGGGAAAACTGTTTTTT
TRBJ1-6,TRBD1,TRBV18,NA,CASSPDRSSYNSPLHF,TGTGCCAGCTCACCGGACAGGAGCTCCTATAATTCACCCCTCCACTTT
TRBJ2-7,TRBD2,TRBV5-1,NA,CASSKVGLAGNEQYF,TGCGCCAGCAGCAAAGTGGGACTAGCGGGCAACGAGCAGTACTTC
TRBJ2-1,NA,TRBV4-1,NA,CASSQVAGPDNEQFF,TGCGCCAGCAGCCAAGTGGCGGGGCCCGACAATGAGCAGTTCTTC
TRBJ1-2,TRBD1,TRBV10-3,NA,CAISIRTGDYGYTF,TGTGCCATCAGTATCCGGACAGGAGACTATGGCTACACCTTC
TRBJ2-5,NA,TRBV19,NA,CASSIFTQETQYF,TGTGCCAGTAGTATATTTACACAAGAGACCCAGTACTTC
TRBJ2-3,NA,TRBV2,NA,CASFYRTQTDTQYF,TGTGCCAGCTTCTATCGGACACAAACAGATACGCAGTATTTT
TRBJ1-1,NA,TRBV4-1,NA,CASSQERLSSMNTEAFF,TGCGCCAGCAGCCAAGAGAGGTTGAGTAGCATGAACACTGAAGCTTTCTTT
TRBJ1-1,NA,TRBV5-1,NA,CASSLGGGFEAFF,TGCGCCAGCAGCTTGGGTGGAGGTTTTGAAGCTTTCTTT
TRBJ1-4,NA,TRBV19,NA,CASSIYGEKLFF,TGTGCCAGTAGTATTTACGGGGAAAAACTGTTTTTT
TRBJ2-1,NA,TRBV29-1,NA,CSVEDWGAYNEQFF,TGCAGCGTTGAAGACTGGGGGGCCTACAATGAGCAGTTCTTC